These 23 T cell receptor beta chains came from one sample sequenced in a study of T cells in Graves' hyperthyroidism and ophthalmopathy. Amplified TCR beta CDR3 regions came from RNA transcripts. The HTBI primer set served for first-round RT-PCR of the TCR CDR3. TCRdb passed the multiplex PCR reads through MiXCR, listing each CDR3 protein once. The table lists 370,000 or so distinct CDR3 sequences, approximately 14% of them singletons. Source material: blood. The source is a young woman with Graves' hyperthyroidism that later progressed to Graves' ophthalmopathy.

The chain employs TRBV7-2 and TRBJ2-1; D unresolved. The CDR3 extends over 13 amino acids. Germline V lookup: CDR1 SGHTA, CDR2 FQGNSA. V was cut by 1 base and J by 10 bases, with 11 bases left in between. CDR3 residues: CASSLDLPREQFF. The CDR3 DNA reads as TGTGCCAGCAGCTTAGACCTCCCTCGGGAGCAGTTCTTC.

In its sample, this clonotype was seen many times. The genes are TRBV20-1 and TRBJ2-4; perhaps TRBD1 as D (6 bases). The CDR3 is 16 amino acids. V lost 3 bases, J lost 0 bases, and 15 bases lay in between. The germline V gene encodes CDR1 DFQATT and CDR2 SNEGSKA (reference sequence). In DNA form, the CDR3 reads TGCAGTGCTAGCAACCGGGGACACCTAGCCAAAAACATTCAGTACTTC. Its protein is CSASNRGHLAKNIQYF.

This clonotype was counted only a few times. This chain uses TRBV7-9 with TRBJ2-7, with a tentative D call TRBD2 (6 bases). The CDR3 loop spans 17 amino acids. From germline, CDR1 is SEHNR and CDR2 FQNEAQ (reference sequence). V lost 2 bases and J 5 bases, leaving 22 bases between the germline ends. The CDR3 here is CASSLSTARASENEQYF. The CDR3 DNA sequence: TGTGCCAGCAGCTTATCCACAGCGAGGGCTAGCGAGAACGAGCAGTACTTC. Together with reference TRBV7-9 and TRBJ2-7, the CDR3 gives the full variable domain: DTGVSQNPRHKITKRGQNVTFRCDPISEHNRLYWYRQTLGQGPEFLTYFQNEAQLEKSRLLSDRFSAERPKGSFSTLEIQRTEQGDSAMYLCASSLSTARASENEQYFGPGTRLTVT.

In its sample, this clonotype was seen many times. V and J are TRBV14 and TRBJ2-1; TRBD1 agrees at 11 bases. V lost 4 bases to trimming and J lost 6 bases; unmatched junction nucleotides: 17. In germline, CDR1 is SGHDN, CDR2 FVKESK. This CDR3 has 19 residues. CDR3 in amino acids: CASSPWTGGTLLGGNEQFF. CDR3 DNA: TGTGCCAGCAGCCCCTGGACAGGGGGCACCTTACTTGGGGGCAATGAGCAGTTCTTC.

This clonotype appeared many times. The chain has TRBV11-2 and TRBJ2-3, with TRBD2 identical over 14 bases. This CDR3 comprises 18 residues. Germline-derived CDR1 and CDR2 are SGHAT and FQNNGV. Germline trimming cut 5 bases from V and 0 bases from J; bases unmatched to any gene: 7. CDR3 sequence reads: CASSLGLAGVPSTDTQYF. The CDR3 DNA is TGTGCCAGCAGCCTGGGACTAGCGGGAGTTCCTAGCACAGATACGCAGTATTTT.

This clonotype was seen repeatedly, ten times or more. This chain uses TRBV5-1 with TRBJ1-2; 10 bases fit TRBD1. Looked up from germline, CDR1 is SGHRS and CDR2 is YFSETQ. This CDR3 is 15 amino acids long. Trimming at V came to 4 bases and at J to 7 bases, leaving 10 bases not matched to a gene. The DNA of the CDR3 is TGCGCCAGCAGCCCGATTCTCGGGACAGGGGTTGGCTACACCTTC. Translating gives CASSPILGTGVGYTF.

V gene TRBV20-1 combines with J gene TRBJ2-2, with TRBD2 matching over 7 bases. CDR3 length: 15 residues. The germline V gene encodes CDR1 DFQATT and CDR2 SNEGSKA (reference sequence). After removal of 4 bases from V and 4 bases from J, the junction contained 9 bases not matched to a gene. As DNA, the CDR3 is TGCAGTGCTAAAGGGCGAGCGGGAATCACCGGGGAGCTGTTTTTT. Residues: CSAKGRAGITGELFF.

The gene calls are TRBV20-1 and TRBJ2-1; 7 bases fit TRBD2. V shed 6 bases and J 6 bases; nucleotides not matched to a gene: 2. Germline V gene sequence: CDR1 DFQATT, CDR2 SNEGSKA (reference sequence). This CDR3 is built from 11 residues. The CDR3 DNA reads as TGCAGTGCAAGGACTAGCAATGAGCAGTTCTTC. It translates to CSARTSNEQFF.

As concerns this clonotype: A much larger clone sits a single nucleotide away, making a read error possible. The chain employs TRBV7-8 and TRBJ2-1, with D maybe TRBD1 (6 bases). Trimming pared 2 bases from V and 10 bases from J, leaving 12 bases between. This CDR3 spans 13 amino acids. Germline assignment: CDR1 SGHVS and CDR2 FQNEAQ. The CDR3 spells CASSLPQGYEQFF. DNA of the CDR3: TGTGCCAGCAGCTTACCACAGGGATACGAGCAGTTCTTC.

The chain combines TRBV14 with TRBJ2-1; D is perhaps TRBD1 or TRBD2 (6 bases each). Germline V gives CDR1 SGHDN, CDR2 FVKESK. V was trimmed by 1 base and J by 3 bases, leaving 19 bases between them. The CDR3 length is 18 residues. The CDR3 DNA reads TGTGCCAGCAGCCAAGTCAGGGGACCGGGAGCTATCTACAATGAGCAGTTCTTC. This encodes CASSQVRGPGAIYNEQFF.

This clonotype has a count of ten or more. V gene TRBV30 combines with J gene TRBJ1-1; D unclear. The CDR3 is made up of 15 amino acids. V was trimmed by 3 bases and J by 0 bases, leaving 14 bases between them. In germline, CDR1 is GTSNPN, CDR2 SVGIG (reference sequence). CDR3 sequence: CAWRRAFKLNTEAFF. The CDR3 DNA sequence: TGTGCCTGGAGGAGGGCCTTTAAGCTGAACACTGAAGCTTTCTTT.

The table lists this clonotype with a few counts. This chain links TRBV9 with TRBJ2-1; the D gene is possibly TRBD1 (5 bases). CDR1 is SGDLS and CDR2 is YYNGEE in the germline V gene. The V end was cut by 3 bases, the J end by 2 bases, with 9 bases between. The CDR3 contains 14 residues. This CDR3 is CASSDPGTYNEQFF. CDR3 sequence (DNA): TGTGCCAGCAGCGACCCAGGGACCTACAATGAGCAGTTCTTC.

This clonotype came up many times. This CDR3 reads CASSPGAKAYEQYF. CDR3 nucleotides: TGTGCCAGCTCACCGGGGGCCAAGGCCTACGAGCAGTACTTC. This sequence joins TRBV18 and TRBJ2-7, with D maybe TRBD1 (6 bases). Trimming stripped 3 bases from V and 2 bases from J, with 11 bases between. CDR3 length: 14 amino acids. Looked up from germline, CDR1 is KGHSH and CDR2 is LQKENI.

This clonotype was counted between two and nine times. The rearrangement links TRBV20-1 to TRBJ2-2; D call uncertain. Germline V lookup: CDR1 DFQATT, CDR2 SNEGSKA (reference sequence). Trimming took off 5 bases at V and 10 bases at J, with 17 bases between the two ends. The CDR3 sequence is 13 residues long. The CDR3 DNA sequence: TGCAGTGCTTTTAATGGGCCTAGGGAGGAGCTGTTTTTT. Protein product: CSAFNGPREELFF.

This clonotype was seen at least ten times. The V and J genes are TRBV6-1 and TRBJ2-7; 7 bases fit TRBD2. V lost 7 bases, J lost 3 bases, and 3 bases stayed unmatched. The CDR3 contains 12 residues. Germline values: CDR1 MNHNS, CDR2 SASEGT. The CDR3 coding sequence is TGTGCCAGCAAGGCTAGCGGCTACGAGCAGTACTTC. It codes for CASKASGYEQYF.

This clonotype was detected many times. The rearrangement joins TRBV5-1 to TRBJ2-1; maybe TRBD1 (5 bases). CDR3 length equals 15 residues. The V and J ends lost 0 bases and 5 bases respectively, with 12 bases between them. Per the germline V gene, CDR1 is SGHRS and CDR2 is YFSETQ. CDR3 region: CASSLDVGLHNEQFF. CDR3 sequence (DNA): TGCGCCAGCAGCTTGGACGTGGGGCTCCACAATGAGCAGTTCTTC.

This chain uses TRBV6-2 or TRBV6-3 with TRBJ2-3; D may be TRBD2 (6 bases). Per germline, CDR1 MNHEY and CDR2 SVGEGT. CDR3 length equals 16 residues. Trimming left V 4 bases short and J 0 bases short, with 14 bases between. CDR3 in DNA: TGTGCCAGCAGTTCCCCGACCGGGACTAGCACAGATACGCAGTATTTT. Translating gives CASSSPTGTSTDTQYF.

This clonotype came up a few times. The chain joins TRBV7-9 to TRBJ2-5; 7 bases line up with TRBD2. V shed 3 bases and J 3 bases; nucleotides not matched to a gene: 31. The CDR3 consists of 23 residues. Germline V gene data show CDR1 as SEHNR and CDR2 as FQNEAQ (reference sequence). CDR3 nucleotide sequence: TGTGCCAGCAGCTTGGTGACCCCCGGACTAGGGCATTCATTTTCGCATTGGAAAGAGACCCAGTACTTC. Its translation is CASSLVTPGLGHSFSHWKETQYF.

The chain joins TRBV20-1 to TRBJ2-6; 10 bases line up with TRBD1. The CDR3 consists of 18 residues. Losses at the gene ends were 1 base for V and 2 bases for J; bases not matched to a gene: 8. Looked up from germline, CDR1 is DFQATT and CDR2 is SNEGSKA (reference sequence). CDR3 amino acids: CSARGRTGGITGANVLTF. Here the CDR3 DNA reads TGCAGTGCTAGAGGACGGACAGGGGGGATTACTGGGGCCAACGTCCTGACTTTC.

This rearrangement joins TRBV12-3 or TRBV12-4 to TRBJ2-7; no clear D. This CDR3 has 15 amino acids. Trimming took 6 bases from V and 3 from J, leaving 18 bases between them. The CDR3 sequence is CASRPASGPSYEQYF. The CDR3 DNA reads TGTGCCAGCAGACCGGCCAGTGGACCCAGCTACGAGCAGTACTTC.

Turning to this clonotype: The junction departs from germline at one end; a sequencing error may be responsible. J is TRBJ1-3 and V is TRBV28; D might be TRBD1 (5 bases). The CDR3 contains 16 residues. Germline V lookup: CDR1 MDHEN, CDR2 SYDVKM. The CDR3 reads CVSSLRGDHSGNTIYF. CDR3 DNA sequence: TGTGTCAGCAGTTTACGGGGGGACCATTCTGGAAACACCATATATTTT.

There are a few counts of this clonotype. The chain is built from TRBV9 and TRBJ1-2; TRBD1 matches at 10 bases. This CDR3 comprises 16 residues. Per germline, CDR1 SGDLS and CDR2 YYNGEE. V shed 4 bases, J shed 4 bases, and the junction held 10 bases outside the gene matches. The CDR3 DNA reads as TGTGCCAGCAGCCTCCCCCCGGGACAGGGGATCTATGGCTACACCTTC. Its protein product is CASSLPPGQGIYGYTF. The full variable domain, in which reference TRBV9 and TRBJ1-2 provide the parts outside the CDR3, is DSGVTQTPKHLITATGQRVTLRCSPRSGDLSVYWYQQSLDQGLQFLIQYYNGEERAKGNILERFSAQQFPDLHSELNLSSLELGDSALYFCASSLPPGQGIYGYTFGSGTRLTVV.

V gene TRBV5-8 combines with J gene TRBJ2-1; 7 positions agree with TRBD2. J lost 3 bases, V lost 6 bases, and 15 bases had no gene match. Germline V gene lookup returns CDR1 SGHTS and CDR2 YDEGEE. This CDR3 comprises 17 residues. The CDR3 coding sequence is TGTGCCAGCAAAAGTTCCTTGGGCGGGGGTTACTACAATGAGCAGTTCTTC. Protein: CASKSSLGGGYYNEQFF.